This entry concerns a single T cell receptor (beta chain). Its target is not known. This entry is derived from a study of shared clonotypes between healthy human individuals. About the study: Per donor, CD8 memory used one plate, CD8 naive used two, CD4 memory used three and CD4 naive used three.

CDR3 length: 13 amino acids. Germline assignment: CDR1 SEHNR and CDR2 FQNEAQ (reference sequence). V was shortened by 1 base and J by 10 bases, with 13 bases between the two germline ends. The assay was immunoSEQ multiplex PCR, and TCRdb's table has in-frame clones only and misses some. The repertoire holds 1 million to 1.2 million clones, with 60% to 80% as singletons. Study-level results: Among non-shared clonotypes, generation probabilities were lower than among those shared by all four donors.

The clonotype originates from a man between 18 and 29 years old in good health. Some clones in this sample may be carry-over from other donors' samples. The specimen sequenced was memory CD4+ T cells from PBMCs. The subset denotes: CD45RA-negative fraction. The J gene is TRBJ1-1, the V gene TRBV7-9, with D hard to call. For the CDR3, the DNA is TGTGCCAGCAGCTTAGGTGCTCTGCCCGGAGCTTTCTTT. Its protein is CASSLGALPGAFF.